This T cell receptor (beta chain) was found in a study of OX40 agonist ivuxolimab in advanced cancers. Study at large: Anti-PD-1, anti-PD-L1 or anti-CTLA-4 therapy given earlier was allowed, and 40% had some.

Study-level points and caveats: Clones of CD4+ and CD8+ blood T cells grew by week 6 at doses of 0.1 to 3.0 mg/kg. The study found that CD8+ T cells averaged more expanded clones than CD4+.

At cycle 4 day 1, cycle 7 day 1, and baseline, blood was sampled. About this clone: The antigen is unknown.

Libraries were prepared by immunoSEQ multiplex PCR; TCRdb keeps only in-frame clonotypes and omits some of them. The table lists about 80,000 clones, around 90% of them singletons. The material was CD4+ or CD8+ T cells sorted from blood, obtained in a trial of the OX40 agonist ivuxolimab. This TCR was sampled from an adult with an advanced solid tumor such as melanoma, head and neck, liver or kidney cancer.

The CDR3 DNA follows: TGTGCCAGTAGTATTACAGTCCTTAGCAATCAGCCCCAGCATTTT. Its protein is CASSITVLSNQPQHF. The chain has TRBV19 and TRBJ1-5; D unresolved. Germline values: CDR1 LNHDA, CDR2 SQIVND (reference sequence). This CDR3 has 15 amino acids. V was trimmed by 3 bases and J by 0 bases, leaving 9 bases between them.